This paragraph covers one T cell receptor (beta chain) sequence. Its antigen is unidentified. The sample comes from a study of cytomegalovirus exposure and HLA in healthy donors. Study in general: Drawn from HLA-typed donors, some 80 million unique TCRs were held in an early data release.

Researchers ran the PCR with 60 Vbeta and 13 Jbeta primers. Per the original methods: Later, roughly 86 million unique TCR beta chains were counted in an analysis, and some 11 million of them were shared. This table comes from immunoSEQ multiplex PCR, and its TCRdb copy is limited to in-frame clones, with some not included. Clone size and the V and J calls come from that table; the DNA yielded D and trimming. The table has 150,000 or so clones, about 80% seen once. General study findings and limits: As immune exposure information, only CMV serostatus was available. The authors later linked a missense DCLRE1C variant to TCR beta V- and J-gene trimming.

This CDR3 is built from 12 residues. With 5 bases removed from V and 3 bases from J, the gap between germline ends came to 8 bases. From germline, CDR1 is SGHAT and CDR2 FQNNGV. The genes are TRBV11-2 and TRBJ2-7; D perhaps matches TRBD1 (5 bases). Sequenced: PBMCs. This receptor was taken from a man aged 40-55 years in good health and CMV-seropositive. In DNA, the CDR3 is TGTGCCAGCAGCCTCCAGGGCTACGAGCAGTACTTC. This encodes CASSLQGYEQYF.